The text below deals with one TCR beta chain. With 3 bases removed from V and 5 bases from J, the gap between germline ends came to 7 bases. The germline V gene encodes CDR1 SGDLS and CDR2 YYNGEE. The CDR3 runs to 12 residues. Assay used: immunoSEQ multiplex PCR; TCRdb lists only in-frame clones, some missing. The sample comprises 350,000 or so clones, just over 85% of which are singletons, and 0.84% rests with the top ten. This sample was taken from a study of cytomegalovirus exposure and HLA in healthy donors. The chain is built from TRBV9 and TRBJ2-3, with D maybe TRBD2 (5 bases). Sequences were obtained from PBMCs. The sequence came from a woman younger than 35 in good health and CMV-seronegative. CDR3 in DNA: TGTGCCAGCAGCGCAAGCGGAGATACGCAGTATTTT. This translates into CASSASGDTQYF.